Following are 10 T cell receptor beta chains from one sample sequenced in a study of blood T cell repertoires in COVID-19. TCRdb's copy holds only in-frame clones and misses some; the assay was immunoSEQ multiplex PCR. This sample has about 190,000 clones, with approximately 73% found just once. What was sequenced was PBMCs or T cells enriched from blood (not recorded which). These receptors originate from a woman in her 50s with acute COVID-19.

The CDR3: CASSAQGTRETQYF. CDR3 sequence (DNA): TGTGCCAGCAGCGCTCAGGGGACGCGGGAGACCCAGTACTTC. This sequence joins TRBV9 and TRBJ2-5, with D maybe TRBD1 (6 bases). The germline V gene has CDR1 SGDLS and CDR2 YYNGEE. The V end was cut by 3 bases, the J end by 5 bases, with 14 bases between. The CDR3 is made up of 14 amino acids.

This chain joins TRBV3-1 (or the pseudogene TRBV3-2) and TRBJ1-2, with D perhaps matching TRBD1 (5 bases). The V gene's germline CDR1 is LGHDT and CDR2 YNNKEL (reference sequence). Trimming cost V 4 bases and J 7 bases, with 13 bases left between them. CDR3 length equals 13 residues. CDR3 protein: CASSPGRGVGYTF. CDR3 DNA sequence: TGTGCCAGCAGCCCCGGCCGGGGGGTTGGCTACACCTTC.

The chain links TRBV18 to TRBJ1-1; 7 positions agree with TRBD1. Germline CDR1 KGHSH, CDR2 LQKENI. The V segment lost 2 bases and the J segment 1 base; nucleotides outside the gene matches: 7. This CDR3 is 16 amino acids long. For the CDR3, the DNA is TGTGCCAGCTCACCAAACCCGGGACAGAAGAACACTGAAGCTTTCTTT. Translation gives CASSPNPGQKNTEAFF.

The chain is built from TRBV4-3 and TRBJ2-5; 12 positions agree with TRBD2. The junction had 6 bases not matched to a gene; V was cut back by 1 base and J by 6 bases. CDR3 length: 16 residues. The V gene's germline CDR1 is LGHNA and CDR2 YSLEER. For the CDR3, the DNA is TGCGCCAGCAGCCAAGGGCTAGCGGGGGGGAGCAAGACCCAGTACTTC. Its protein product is CASSQGLAGGSKTQYF.

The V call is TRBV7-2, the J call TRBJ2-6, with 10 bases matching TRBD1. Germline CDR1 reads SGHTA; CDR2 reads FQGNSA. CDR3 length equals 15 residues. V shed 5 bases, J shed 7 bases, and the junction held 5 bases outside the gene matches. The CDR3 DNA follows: TGTGCCAGCAGCCGCGACAGGGGGCAAGCCAACGTCCTGACTTTC. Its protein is CASSRDRGQANVLTF. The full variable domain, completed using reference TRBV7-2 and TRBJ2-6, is GAGVSQSPSNKVTEKGKDVELRCDPISGHTALYWYRQSLGQGLEFLIYFQGNSAPDKSGLPSDRFSAERTGGSVSTLTIQRTQQEDSAVYLCASSRDRGQANVLTFGAGSRLTVL.

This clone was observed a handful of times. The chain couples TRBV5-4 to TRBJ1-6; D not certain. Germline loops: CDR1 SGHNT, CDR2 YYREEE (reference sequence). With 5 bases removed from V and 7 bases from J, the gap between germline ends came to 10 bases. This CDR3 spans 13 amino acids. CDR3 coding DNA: TGTGCCAGCAGAACTCGAGGGAATTCACCCCTCCACTTT. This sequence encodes CASRTRGNSPLHF. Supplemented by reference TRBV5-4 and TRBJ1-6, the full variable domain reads ETGVTQSPTHLIKTRGQQVTLRCSSQSGHNTVSWYQQALGQGPQFIFQYYREEENGRGNFPPRFSGLQFPNYSSELNVNALELDDSALYLCASRTRGNSPLHFGNGTRLTVT.

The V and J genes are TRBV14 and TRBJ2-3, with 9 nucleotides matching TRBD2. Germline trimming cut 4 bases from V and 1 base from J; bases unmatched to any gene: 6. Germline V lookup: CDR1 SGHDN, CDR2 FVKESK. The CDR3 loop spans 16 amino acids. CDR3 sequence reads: CASSLGRGGGTDTQYF. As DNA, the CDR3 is TGTGCCAGCAGCCTTGGGCGGGGGGGCGGCACAGATACGCAGTATTTT.

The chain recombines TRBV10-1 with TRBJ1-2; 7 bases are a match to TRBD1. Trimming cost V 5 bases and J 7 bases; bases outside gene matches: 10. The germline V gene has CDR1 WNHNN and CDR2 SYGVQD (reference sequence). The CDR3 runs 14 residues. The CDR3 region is CASSQHRGVGGYTF. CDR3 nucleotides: TGCGCCAGCAGTCAGCACAGGGGAGTAGGTGGCTACACCTTC.

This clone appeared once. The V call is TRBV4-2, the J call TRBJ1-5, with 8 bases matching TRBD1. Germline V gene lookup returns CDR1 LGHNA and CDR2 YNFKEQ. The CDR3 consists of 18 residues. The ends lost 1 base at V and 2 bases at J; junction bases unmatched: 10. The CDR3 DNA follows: TGTGCCAGCAGCCAAGGAGACAGGGGCACGGGAGGCAATCAGCCCCAGCATTTT. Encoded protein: CASSQGDRGTGGNQPQHF.

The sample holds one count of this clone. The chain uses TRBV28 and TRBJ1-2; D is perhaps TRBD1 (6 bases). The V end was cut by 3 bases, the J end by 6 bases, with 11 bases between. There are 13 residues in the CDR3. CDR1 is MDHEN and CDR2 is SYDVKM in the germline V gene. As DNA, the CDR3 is TGTGCCAGCAGTTTCCAGGGGTATAATGGCTACACCTTC. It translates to CASSFQGYNGYTF.